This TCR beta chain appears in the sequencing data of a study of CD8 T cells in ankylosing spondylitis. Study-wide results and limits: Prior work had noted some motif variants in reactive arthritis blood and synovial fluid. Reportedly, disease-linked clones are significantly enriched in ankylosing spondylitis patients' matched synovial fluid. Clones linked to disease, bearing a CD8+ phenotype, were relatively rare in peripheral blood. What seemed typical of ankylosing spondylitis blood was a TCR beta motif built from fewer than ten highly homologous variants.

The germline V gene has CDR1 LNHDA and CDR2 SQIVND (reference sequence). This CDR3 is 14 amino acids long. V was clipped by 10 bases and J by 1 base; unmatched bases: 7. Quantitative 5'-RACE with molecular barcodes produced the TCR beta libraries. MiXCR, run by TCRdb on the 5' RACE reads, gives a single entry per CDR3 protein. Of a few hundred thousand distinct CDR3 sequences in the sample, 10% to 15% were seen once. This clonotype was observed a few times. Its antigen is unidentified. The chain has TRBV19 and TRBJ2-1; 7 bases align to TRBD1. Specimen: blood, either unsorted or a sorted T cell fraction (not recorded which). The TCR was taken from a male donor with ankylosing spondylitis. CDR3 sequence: CATDREISYNEQFF. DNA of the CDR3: TGTGCCACCGACAGGGAGATTTCCTACAATGAGCAGTTCTTC. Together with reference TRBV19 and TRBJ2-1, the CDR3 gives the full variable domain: DGGITQSPKYLFRKEGQNVTLSCEQNLNHDAMYWYRQDPGQGLRLIYYSQIVNDFQKGDIAEGYSVSREKKESFPLTVTSAQKNPTAFYLCATDREISYNEQFFGPGTRLTVL.